Each of the 11 T cell receptor beta chains below was sequenced from the same sample in a study of blood T cell repertoires in COVID-19. This table comes from immunoSEQ multiplex PCR, and its TCRdb copy is limited to in-frame clones, with some not included. This sample carries 180,000 or so clones, about 81% of them seen once, and the ten largest clones take 12%. What was sequenced was peripheral blood. The receptors were sampled from an elderly woman with COVID-19, enrolled during active disease.

This chain joins TRBV11-2 and TRBJ2-7; TRBD1 aligns across 9 bases. V was clipped by 2 bases and J by 5 bases; unmatched bases: 7. Germline V gene data show CDR1 as SGHAT and CDR2 as FQNNGV. The CDR3 consists of 15 residues. Here the CDR3 DNA reads TGTGCCAGCAGCTTAACCGGGACAGGGTGGAACGAGCAGTACTTC. Amino acids: CASSLTGTGWNEQYF.

The chain uses TRBV6-5 and TRBJ1-6; possibly TRBD1 for D (6 bases). Germline V gene sequence: CDR1 MNHEY, CDR2 SVGAGI. V was clipped by 6 bases and J by 6 bases, with 15 bases between them. This CDR3 has 15 residues. DNA for the CDR3: TGTGCCAGCAGAGTTTTAGGACAGATTAATTCACCCCTCCACTTT. This gives the protein CASRVLGQINSPLHF.

V gene TRBV2 combines with J gene TRBJ2-7; 10 nucleotides agree with TRBD2. The V gene end was trimmed by 3 bases and the J gene end by 2 bases; junction bases not matched to a gene: 13. The CDR3 has 18 amino acids. The germline V gene encodes CDR1 SNHLY and CDR2 FYNNEI. CDR3 loop: CASSDSSSGAGGTYEQYF. Written as DNA, the CDR3 is TGTGCCAGCAGTGATTCTTCATCCGGAGCGGGAGGGACCTACGAGCAGTACTTC.

The rearrangement joins TRBV4-1 to TRBJ1-1; no firm D call. Germline assignment: CDR1 MGHRA and CDR2 YSYEKL. The CDR3 is 13 amino acids. Trimming stripped 4 bases from V and 5 bases from J, with 11 bases between. The DNA for the CDR3 is TGCGCCAGCAGCCTTACTGGCGGGACTGAAGCTTTCTTT. It yields the protein CASSLTGGTEAFF.

The chain employs TRBV11-3 and TRBJ2-2, with TRBD1 matching over 10 bases. The CDR3 is made up of 15 amino acids. V was pared by 5 bases and J by 4 bases, with 4 bases of the junction left unmatched. Germline assignment: CDR1 SGHNT and CDR2 YENEEA. The CDR3, as DNA: TGTGCCAGCAGCAGACAGGGGGCGCGCACCGGGGAGCTGTTTTTT. It encodes CASSRQGARTGELFF.

This clone was detected only a few times. The V and J genes are TRBV7-3 and TRBJ2-3; TRBD2 matches at 11 bases. V was clipped by 5 bases and J by 4 bases; unmatched bases: 8. This CDR3 is 16 amino acids long. Germline V gene lookup returns CDR1 SGHTA and CDR2 FQGTGA. CDR3 sequence: CASSPGSSGGADTQYF. DNA for the CDR3: TGTGCCAGCAGCCCAGGGAGTAGCGGGGGGGCAGATACGCAGTATTTT. Together with reference TRBV7-3 and TRBJ2-3, the CDR3 gives the full variable domain: GAGVSQTPSNKVTEKGKYVELRCDPISGHTALYWYRQSLGQGPEFLIYFQGTGAADDSGLPNDRFFAVRPEGSVSTLKIQRTERGDSAVYLCASSPGSSGGADTQYFGPGTRLTVL.

The chain carries TRBV19 and TRBJ2-7; TRBD1 matches at 7 bases. Trimming cost V 7 bases and J 1 base; bases outside gene matches: 4. Germline assignment: CDR1 LNHDA and CDR2 SQIVND (reference sequence). The CDR3 is 13 amino acids. The CDR3 coding sequence is TGTGCCAGTACCACGACAGGGTCCTACGAGCAGTACTTC. Its translation is CASTTTGSYEQYF.

The gene calls are TRBV7-9 and TRBJ2-1, with D maybe TRBD2 (6 bases). V lost 1 base to trimming and J lost 10 bases, with 14 bases between them. CDR3 size: 14 residues. The germline V gene encodes CDR1 SEHNR and CDR2 FQNEAQ (reference sequence). The DNA of the CDR3 is TGTGCCAGCAGCTTAGATGGCGGGACGTTAGAGCAGTTCTTC. Translated, it gives CASSLDGGTLEQFF.

The rearrangement links TRBV5-1 to TRBJ2-3, with a tentative D call TRBD1 (6 bases). Germline V gene lookup returns CDR1 SGHRS and CDR2 YFSETQ. The CDR3 loop spans 14 amino acids. Trimming removed 5 bases from V and 0 bases from J, with 10 bases in between. The DNA for the CDR3 is TGCGCCAGCAGTGACAGGACTAGCACAGATACGCAGTATTTT. It codes for CASSDRTSTDTQYF.

The rearrangement joins TRBV7-9 to TRBJ1-2; 9 nucleotides line up with TRBD1. This CDR3 is 16 amino acids long. V lost 0 bases to trimming and J lost 0 bases; unmatched junction nucleotides: 2. Germline V gives CDR1 SEHNR, CDR2 FQNEAQ (reference sequence). CDR3 DNA sequence: TGTGCCAGCAGCTTAGCGGGGACAGGGACTAACTATGGCTACACCTTC. Encoded protein: CASSLAGTGTNYGYTF.

The chain has TRBV3-1 (or the pseudogene TRBV3-2) and TRBJ2-7; D remains ambiguous. This CDR3 is 14 amino acids long. The V gene lost 1 base and the J gene lost 2 bases, with 9 bases spanning the gap. Germline CDR1 reads LGHDT; CDR2 reads YNNKEL (reference sequence). The DNA of the CDR3 is TGTGCCAGCAGCCAAGTTAATGGCCCCTACGAGCAGTACTTC. It is translated as CASSQVNGPYEQYF.